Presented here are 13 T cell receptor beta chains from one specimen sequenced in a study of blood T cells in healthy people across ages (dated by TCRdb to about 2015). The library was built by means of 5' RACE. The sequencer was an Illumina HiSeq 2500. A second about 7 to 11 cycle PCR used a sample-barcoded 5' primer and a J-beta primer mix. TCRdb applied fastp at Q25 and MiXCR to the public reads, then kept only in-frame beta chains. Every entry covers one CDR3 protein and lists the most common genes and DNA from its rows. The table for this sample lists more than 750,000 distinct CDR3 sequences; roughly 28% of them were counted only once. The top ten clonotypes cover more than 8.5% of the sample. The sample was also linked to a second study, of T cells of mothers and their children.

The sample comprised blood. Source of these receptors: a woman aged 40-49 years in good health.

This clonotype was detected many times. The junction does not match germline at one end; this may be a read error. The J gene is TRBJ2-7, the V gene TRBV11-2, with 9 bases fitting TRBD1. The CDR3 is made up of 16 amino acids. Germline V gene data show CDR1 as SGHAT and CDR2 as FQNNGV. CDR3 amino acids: CASSLEKGTGMNEQYF. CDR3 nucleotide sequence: TGTGCCAGCAGCCTAGAGAAAGGGACAGGGATGAACGAGCAGTACTTC.

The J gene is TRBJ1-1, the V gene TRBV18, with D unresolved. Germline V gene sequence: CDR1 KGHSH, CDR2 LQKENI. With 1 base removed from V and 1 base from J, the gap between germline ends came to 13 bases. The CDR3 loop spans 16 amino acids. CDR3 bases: TGTGCCAGCTCACCACAGAAAACGGCGCAGAACACTGAAGCTTTCTTT. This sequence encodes CASSPQKTAQNTEAFF.

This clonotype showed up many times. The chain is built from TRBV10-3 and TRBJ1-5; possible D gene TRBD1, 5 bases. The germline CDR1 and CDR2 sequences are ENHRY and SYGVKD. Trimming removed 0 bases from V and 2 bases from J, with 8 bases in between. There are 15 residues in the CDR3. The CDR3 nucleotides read TGTGCCATCAGTGAGTCCCAGGGTCGCAATCAGCCCCAGCATTTT. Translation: CAISESQGRNQPQHF.

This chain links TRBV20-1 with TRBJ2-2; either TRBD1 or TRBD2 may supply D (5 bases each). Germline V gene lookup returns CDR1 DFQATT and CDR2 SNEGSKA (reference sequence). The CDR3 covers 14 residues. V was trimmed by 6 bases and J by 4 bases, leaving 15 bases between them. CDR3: CSAPRGTATGELFF. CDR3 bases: TGCAGTGCCCCACGAGGGACGGCCACCGGGGAGCTGTTTTTT.

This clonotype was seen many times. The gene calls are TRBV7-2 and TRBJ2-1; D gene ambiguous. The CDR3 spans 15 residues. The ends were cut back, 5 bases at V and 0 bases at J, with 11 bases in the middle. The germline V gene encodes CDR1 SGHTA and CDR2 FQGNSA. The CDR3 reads CASSPEVASYNEQFF. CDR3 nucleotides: TGTGCCAGCAGCCCTGAGGTGGCCTCCTACAATGAGCAGTTCTTC.

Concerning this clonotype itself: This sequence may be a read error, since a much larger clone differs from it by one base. The CDR3 is CASSLGCGTWVGYTF. In DNA, the CDR3 is TGTGCCAGCAGCTTAGGATGCGGGACATGGGTTGGCTACACCTTC. The chain uses TRBV7-2 and TRBJ1-2, with TRBD1 as a possible D gene (6 bases). There are 15 residues in the CDR3. Trimming took off 1 base at V and 7 bases at J, with 16 bases between the two ends. Germline V gives CDR1 SGHTA, CDR2 FQGNSA.

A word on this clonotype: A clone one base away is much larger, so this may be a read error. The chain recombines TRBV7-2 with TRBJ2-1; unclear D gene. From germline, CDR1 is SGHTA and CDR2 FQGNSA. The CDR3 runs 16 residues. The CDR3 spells CASSSLGATPYSEQFF. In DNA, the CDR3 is TGTGCCAGCAGCTCTTTAGGTGCCACTCCCTACAGTGAGCAGTTCTTC.

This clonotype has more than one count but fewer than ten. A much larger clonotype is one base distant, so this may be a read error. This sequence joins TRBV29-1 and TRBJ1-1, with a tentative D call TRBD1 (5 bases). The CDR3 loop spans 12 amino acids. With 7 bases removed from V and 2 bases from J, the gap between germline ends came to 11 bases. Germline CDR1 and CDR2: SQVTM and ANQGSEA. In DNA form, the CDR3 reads TGCAGCGGCGGGGGATCAAACACTGAAGCTTTCTTT. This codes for CSGGGSNTEAFF.

The CDR3 coding sequence is TGCAGCGCAGGGACAGGGCTGAGCACAGATACGCAGTATTTT. Translated, it gives CSAGTGLSTDTQYF. The rearrangement joins TRBV29-1 to TRBJ2-3, with TRBD1 matching over 9 bases. This CDR3 spans 14 amino acids. Trimming at V came to 7 bases and at J to 0 bases, leaving 5 bases not matched to a gene. Germline CDR1 is SQVTM and CDR2 is ANQGSEA.

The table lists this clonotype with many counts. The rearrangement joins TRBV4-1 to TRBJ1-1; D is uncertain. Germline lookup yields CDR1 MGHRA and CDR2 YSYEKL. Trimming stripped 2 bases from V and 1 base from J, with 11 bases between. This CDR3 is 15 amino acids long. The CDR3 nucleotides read TGCGCCAGCAGCCAATCGGGTAAAGCGAACACTGAAGCTTTCTTT. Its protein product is CASSQSGKANTEAFF.

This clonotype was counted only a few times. The CDR3 bases are TGTGCCAGCGTCTCTCCGACAGGGGGTCCCTACGAGCAGTACTTC. It codes for CASVSPTGGPYEQYF. V and J are TRBV28 and TRBJ2-7; 9 positions match TRBD1. This CDR3 spans 15 amino acids. Looked up from germline, CDR1 is MDHEN and CDR2 is SYDVKM. With 8 bases clipped from V and 2 bases from J, the junction kept 10 bases outside the gene matches.

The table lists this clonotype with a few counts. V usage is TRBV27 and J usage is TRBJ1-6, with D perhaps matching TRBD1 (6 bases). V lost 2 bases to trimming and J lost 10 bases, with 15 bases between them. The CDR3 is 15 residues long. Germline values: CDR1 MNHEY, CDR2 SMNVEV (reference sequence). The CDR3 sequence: CASSLGDRSGSPLHF. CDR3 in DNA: TGTGCCAGCAGTTTAGGCGACAGGAGCGGCTCACCCCTCCACTTT.

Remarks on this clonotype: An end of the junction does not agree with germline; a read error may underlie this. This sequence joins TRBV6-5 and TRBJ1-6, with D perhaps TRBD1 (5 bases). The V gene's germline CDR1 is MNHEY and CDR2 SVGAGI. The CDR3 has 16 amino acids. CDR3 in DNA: TGTACCAGCAGTCGACTACAGGCGACCTATAATTCACCCCTCCACTTT. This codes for CTSSRLQATYNSPLHF.